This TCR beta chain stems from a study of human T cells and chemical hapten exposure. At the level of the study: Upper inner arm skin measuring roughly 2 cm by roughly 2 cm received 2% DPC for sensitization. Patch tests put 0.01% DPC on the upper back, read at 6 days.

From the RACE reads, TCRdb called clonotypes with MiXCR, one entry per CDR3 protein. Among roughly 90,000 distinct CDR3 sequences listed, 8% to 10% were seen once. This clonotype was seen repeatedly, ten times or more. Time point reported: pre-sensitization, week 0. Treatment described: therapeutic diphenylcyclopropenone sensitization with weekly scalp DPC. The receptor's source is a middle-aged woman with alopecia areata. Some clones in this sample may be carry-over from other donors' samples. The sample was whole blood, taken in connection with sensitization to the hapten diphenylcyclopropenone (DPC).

The CDR3 nucleotides are TGTGCCAGCAGGCGCGGGCCCTATAGCAATCAGCCCCAGCATTTT. Translated: CASRRGPYSNQPQHF. The gene calls are TRBV2 and TRBJ1-5; no firm D call. Germline assignment: CDR1 SNHLY and CDR2 FYNNEI. CDR3 length equals 15 residues. V lost 6 bases, J lost 0 bases, and 12 bases lay in between. Full variable domain (outside the CDR3, taken from reference TRBV2 and TRBJ1-5): EPEVTQTPSHQVTQMGQEVILRCVPISNHLYFYWYRQILGQKVEFLVSFYNNEISEKSEIFDDQFSVERPDGSNFTLKIRSTKLEDSAMYFCASRRGPYSNQPQHFGDGTRLSIL.